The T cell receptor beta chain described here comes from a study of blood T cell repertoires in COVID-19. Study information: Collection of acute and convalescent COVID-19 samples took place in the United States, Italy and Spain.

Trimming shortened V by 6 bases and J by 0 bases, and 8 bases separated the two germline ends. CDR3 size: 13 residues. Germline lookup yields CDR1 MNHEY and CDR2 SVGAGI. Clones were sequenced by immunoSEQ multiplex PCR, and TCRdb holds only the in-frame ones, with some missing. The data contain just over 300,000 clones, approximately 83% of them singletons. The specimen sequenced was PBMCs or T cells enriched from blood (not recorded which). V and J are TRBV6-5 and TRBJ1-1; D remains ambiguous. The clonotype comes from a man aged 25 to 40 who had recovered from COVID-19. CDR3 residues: CASRALVNTEAFF. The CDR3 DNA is TGTGCCAGCAGAGCCCTGGTGAACACTGAAGCTTTCTTT.